The sequence of this T cell receptor (beta chain) was determined in a study of blood T cells in healthy people across ages. Germline values: CDR1 KGHSH, CDR2 LQKENI. This CDR3 comprises 13 residues. A second 7 to 11 cycle PCR used barcoded and J-beta primers. TCRdb itself ran the 5' RACE reads through MiXCR, one entry per CDR3 protein. Among more than 550,000 distinct CDR3 sequences listed, about 20% were seen once. Drawn from each donor were ten milliliters of peripheral blood. The chain uses TRBV18 and TRBJ2-5; D unclear. The DNA end is a closer match to TRBJ2-7, so the J assignment may be wrong. The sequence came from a man between 65 and 79 years old in good health. The sequenced material came from blood. CDR3 region: CASSPPGVDEQYF. The DNA for the CDR3 is TGTGCCAGCTCACCACCTGGGGTAGACGAGCAGTACTTC.